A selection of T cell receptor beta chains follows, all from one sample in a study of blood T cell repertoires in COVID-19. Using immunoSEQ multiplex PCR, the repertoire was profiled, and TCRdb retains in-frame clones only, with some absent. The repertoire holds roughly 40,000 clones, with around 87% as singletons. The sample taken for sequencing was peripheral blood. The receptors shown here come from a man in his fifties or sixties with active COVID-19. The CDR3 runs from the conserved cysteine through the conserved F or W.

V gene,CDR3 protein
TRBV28,CASSLPLGRYGNTIYF
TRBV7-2,CASSFFSVVEQYF
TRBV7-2,CASSLGGYSGNTIYF
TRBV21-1,CASSPVPPGRGRRIGELFF
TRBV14,CASSLSGGAYEQYF
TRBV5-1,CASSLTRGASYEQYF
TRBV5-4,CASSLSDRPDTQYF
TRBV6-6,CASSRPTSGVSSYNEQFF
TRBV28,CASSSLQGPYGYTF
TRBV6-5,CASSPSQGASYEQYF
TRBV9,CASSVTGTSRGQQTQYF
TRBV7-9,CASSLGGGLKGNSGNTIYF
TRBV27,CASSPPGRGYGYTF
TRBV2,CASSEFGGGSPLHF
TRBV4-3,CASSQEGGQPQHF
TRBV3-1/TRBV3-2,CASSSMGGSDTQYF
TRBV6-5,CASSYSGWGGKNIQYF
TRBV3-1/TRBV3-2,CASSLWLAGGTDEQFF
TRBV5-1,CASSDNRAWGYTF
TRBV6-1,CASSEPHRQASGIQYF
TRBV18,CASSPPQLAGGGEQFF
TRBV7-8,CASSLEGATEAFF
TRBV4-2,CASSQLKLAGGSNTGELFF
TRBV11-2,CASSLVGGGVTSTDTQYF
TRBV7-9,CASSLVADTQYF
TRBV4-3,CASSRENRGSYEQYF
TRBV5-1,CASSPRWGVDSYEQYF
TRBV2,CASAEQGFNQPQHF
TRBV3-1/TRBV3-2,CASSQDRFLPSYSGNTIYF
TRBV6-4,CASSAQGVNSPLHF
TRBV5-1,CASSQNTGPGNTIYF
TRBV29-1,CSAGSGTRNTGELFF
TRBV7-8,CASSFQGGQETQYF
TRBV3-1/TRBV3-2,CASSGGGETEAFF
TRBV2,CASLGSGGSSYEQYF
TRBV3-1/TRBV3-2,CASSQGGQNKGYTF
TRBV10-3,CAISPGQANSPLHF
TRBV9,CASSGGAKNIQYF
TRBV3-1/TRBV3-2,CASSQGLADITDTQYF
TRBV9,CASSVGVTPRGEQFF
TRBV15,CATSRNTALRLNRGYGYTF
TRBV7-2,CASSFGQAGNTIYF
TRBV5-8,CASSLSQGNMYGYTF
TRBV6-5,CASSNMGTGGNTIYF
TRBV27,CASSFTAGGGEGEQFF
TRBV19,CASSVPGQGAYEQYF